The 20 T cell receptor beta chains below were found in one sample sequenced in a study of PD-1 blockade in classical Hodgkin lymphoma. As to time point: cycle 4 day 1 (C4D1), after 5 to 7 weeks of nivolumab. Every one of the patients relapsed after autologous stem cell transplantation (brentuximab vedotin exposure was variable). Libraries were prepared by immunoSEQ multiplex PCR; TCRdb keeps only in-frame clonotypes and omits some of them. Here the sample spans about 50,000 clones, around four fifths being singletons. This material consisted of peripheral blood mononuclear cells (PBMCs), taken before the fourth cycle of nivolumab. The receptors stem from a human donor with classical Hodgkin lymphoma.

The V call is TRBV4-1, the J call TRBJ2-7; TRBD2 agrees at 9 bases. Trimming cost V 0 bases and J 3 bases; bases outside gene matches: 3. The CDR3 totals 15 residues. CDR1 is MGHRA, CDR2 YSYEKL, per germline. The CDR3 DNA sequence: TGCGCCAGCAGCCAAGATTCACTAGCGGGCTACGAGCAGTACTTC. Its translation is CASSQDSLAGYEQYF.

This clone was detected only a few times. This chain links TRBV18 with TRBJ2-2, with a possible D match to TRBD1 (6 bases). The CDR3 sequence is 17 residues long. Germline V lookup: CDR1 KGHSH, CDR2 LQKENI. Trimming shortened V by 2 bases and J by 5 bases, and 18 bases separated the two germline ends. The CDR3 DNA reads TGTGCCAGCTCACCAAGACTATTGGACAGTGTAACCGGGGAGCTGTTTTTT. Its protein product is CASSPRLLDSVTGELFF.

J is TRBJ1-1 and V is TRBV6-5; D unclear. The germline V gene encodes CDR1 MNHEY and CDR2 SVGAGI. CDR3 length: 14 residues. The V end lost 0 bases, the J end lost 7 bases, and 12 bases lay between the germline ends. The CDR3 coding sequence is TGTGCCAGCAGTTACTCGACCGGGTATGATGAAGCTTTCTTT. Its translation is CASSYSTGYDEAFF.

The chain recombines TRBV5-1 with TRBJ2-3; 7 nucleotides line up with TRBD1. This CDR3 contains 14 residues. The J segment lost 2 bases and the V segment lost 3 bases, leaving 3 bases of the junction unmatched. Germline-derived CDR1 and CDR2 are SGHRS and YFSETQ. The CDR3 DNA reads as TGCGCCAGCAGCTACGGACAGGCCACAGATACGCAGTATTTT. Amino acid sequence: CASSYGQATDTQYF. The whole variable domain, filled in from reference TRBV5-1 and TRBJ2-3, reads KAGVTQTPRYLIKTRGQQVTLSCSPISGHRSVSWYQQTPGQGLQFLFEYFSETQRNKGNFPGRFSGRQFSNSRSEMNVSTLELGDSALYLCASSYGQATDTQYFGPGTRLTVL.

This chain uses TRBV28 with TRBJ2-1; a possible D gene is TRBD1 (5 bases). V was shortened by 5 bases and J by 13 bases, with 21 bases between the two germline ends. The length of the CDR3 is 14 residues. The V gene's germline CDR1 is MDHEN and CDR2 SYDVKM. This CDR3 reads CASSPTTQRQRQFF. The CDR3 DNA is TGTGCCAGCAGTCCCACAACCCAGCGACAGAGACAGTTCTTC.

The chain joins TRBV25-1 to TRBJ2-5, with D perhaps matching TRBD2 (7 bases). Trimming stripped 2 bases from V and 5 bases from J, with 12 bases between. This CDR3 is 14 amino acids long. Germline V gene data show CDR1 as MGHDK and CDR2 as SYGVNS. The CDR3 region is CASSERGGVETQYF. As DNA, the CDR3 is TGTGCCAGCAGTGAAAGGGGGGGGGTCGAGACCCAGTACTTC.

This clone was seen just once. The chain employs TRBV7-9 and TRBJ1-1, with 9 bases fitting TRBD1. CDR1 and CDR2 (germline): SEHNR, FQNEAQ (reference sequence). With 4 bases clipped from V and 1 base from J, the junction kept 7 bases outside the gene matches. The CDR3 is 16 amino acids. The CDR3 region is CASSSEPGQGNTEAFF. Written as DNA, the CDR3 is TGTGCCAGCAGCTCCGAACCGGGACAGGGGAACACTGAAGCTTTCTTT.

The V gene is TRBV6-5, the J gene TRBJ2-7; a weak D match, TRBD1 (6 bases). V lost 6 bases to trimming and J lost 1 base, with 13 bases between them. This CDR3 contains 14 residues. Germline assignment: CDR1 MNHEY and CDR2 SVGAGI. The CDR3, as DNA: TGTGCCAGCAGAAGCCCAGGGGAATCCTACGAGCAGTACTTC. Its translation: CASRSPGESYEQYF.

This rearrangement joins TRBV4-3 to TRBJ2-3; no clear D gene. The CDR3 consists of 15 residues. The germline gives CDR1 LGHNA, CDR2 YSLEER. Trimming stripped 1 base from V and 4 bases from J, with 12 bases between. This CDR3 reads CASSQGRNEADTQYF. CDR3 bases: TGCGCCAGCAGCCAAGGCAGGAATGAGGCAGATACGCAGTATTTT.

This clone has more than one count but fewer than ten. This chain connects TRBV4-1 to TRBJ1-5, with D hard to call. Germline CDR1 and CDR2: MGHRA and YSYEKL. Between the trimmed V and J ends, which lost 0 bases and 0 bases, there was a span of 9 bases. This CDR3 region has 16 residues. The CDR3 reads CASSQEGTYSNQPQHF. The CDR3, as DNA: TGCGCCAGCAGCCAAGAGGGCACCTATAGCAATCAGCCCCAGCATTTT.

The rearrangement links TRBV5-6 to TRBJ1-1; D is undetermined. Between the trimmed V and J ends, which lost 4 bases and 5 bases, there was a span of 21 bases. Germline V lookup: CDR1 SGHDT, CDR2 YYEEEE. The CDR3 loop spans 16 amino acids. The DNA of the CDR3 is TGTGCCAGCAGCCCTGGACCGACAAGACTGTCGACTGAAGCTTTCTTT. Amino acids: CASSPGPTRLSTEAFF.

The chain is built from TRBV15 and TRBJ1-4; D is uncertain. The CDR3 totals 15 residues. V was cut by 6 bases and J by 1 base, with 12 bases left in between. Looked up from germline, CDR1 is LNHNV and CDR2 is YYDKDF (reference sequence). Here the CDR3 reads CATRSGGVTNEKLFF. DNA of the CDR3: TGTGCCACCAGGTCAGGTGGGGTAACTAATGAAAAACTGTTTTTT. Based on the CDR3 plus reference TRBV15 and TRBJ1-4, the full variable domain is DAMVIQNPRYQVTQFGKPVTLSCSQTLNHNVMYWYQQKSSQAPKLLFHYYDKDFNNEADTPDNFQSRRPNTSFCFLDIRSPGLGDTAMYLCATRSGGVTNEKLFFGSGTQLSVL.

The CDR3 sequence is CASSLFGGGEKLFF. The CDR3 DNA is TGCGCCAGCAGCTTGTTCGGGGGCGGAGAAAAACTGTTTTTT. This chain links TRBV5-1 with TRBJ1-4, with D perhaps TRBD1 (6 bases). Germline loops: CDR1 SGHRS, CDR2 YFSETQ. V gave up 1 base and J gave up 8 bases, with 12 bases separating them. CDR3 size: 14 residues.

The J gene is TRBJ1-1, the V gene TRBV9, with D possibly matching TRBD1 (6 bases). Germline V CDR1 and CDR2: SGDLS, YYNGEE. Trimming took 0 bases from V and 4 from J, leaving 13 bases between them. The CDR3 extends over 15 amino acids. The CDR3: CASSVEGRGGTEAFF. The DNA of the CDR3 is TGTGCCAGCAGCGTAGAGGGAAGGGGGGGCACTGAAGCTTTCTTT.

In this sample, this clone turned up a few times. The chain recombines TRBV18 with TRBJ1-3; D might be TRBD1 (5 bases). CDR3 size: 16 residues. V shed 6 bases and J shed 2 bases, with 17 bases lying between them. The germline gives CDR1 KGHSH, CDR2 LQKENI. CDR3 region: CASSPLGPGTGNTIYF. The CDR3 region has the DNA TGTGCCAGCTCCCCTCTGGGGCCCGGAACTGGAAACACCATATATTTT. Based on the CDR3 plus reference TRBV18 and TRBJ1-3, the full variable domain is NAGVMQNPRHLVRRRGQEARLRCSPMKGHSHVYWYRQLPEEGLKFMVYLQKENIIDESGMPKERFSAEFPKEGPSILRIQQVVRGDSAAYFCASSPLGPGTGNTIYFGEGSWLTVV.

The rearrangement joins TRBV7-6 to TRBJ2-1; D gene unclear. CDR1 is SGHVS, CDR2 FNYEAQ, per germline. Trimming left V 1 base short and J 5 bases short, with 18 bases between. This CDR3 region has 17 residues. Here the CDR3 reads CASSLGPSTAVNNEQFF. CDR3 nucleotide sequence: TGTGCCAGCAGCTTAGGACCCTCGACGGCTGTGAACAATGAGCAGTTCTTC.

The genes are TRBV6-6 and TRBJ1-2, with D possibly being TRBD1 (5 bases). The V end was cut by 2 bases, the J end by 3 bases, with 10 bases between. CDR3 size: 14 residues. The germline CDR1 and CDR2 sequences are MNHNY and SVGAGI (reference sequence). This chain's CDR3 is CASSYRGTDYGYTF. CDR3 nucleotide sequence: TGTGCCAGCAGTTACAGGGGAACTGACTATGGCTACACCTTC.

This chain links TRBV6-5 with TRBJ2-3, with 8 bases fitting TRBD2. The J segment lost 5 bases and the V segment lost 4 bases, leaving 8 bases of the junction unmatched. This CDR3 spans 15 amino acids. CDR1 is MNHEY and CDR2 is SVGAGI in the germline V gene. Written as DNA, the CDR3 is TGTGCCAGCAGTTTAGCGGGAACCCACGGAGATACGCAGTATTTT. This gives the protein CASSLAGTHGDTQYF.

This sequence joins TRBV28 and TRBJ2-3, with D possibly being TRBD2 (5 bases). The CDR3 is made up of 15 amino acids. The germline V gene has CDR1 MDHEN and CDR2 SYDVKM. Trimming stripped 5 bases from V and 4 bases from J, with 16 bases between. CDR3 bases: TGTGCCAGCAGTCCCCCTACGGGATCCTCAGATACGCAGTATTTT. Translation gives CASSPPTGSSDTQYF. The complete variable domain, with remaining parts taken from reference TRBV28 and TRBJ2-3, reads DVKVTQSSRYLVKRTGEKVFLECVQDMDHENMFWYRQDPGLGLRLIYFSYDVKMKEKGDIPEGYSVSREKKERFSLILESASTNQTSMYLCASSPPTGSSDTQYFGPGTRLTVL.

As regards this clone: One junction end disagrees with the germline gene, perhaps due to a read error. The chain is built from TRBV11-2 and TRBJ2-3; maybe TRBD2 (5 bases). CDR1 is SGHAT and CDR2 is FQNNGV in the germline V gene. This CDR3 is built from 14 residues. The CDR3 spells CASSLGRVARRPIF. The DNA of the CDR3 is TGTGCCAGCAGCTTGGGTCGAGTGGCCCGGAGGCCCATTTTT.